This T cell receptor (beta chain) was obtained from a study of T cell responses to AZD1222 COVID-19 vaccine. The table came from immunoSEQ multiplex PCR; TCRdb's copy has only in-frame clones and leaves some out. The profile covers roughly 190,000 clones, with roughly nine tenths appearing a single time and around 3.6% taken by the ten largest. Of note for this clone: The antigen is unknown.

Whole-study findings and limits: The study reported that nearly half of spike-specific TCRs target unmutated variant regions. Baseline serostatus was positive in only a handful of AZD1222 recipients. Distributed over spike, vaccine-associated CD4 TCRs predominated at 160-218 and 743-854.

The CDR3 covers 18 residues. The V gene's germline CDR1 is LGHNA and CDR2 YSLEER. V lost 1 base, J lost 1 base, and 16 bases lay in between. Analyses pooled second doses at about 4 or about 12 weeks. The TCR originated in an adult who received the AZD1222 COVID-19 vaccine. Sample: peripheral blood, taken 28 days after the second AZD1222 dose. The chain links TRBV4-3 to TRBJ2-2; D possibly matches TRBD1 or TRBD2 (5 bases each). The CDR3, as DNA: TGCGCCAGCAGCCAAGTAGGGACCGTCTTCGGGAACACCGGGGAGCTGTTTTTT. Protein: CASSQVGTVFGNTGELFF.